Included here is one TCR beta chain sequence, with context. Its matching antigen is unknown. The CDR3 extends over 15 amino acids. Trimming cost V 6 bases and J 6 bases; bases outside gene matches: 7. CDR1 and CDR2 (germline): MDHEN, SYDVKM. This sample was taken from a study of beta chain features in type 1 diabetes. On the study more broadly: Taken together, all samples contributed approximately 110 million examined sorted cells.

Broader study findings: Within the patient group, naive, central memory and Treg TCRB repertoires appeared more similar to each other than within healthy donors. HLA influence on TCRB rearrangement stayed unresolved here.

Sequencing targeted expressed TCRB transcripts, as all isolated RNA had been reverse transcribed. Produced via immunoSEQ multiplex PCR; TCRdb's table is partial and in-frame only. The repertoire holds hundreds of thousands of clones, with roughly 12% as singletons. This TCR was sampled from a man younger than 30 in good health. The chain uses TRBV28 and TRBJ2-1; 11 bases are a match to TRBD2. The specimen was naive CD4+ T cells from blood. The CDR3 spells CASSPTSGGGNEQFF. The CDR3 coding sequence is TGTGCCAGCAGCCCCACTAGCGGGGGAGGCAATGAGCAGTTCTTC.